This T cell receptor (beta chain) came from a study of somatic mutations in cytotoxic T cells in rheumatoid arthritis. The overall study: Flow sorting yielded some V beta antibody-stained T-cell populations at nearly 100% purity, among them V beta1+ cells sequenced for TCRB. Study results and caveats: Of 50 to 75 patients, fewer than 10 had a largest CD8+ clone that exceeded 20% of CD8+ cells.

V was clipped by 3 bases and J by 2 bases, with 20 bases between them. This CDR3 has 17 residues. Per germline, CDR1 SGHAT and CDR2 FQNNGV. Assay used: immunoSEQ multiplex PCR; TCRdb lists only in-frame clones, some missing. Counted here are 30,000 to 45,000 clones, about four fifths occurring once; the ten biggest clones make up around 3%. For this clone: Its specificity is not known.

The V call is TRBV11-2, the J call TRBJ2-7, with D tentatively TRBD1 (6 bases). The sequenced material came from CD8+ T cells sorted from blood. The source of this sequence is a man between 35 and 55 years old in good health. The CDR3: CASSFPLNRVETYEQYF. The CDR3 DNA is TGTGCCAGCAGCTTTCCGCTCAACAGGGTAGAGACCTACGAGCAGTACTTC. Complete variable domain (other parts from reference TRBV11-2 and TRBJ2-7): EAGVAQSPRYKIIEKRQSVAFWCNPISGHATLYWYQQILGQGPKLLIQFQNNGVVDDSQLPKDRFSAERLKGVDSTLKIQPAKLEDSAVYLCASSFPLNRVETYEQYFGPGTRLTVT.